A selection of T cell receptor beta chains follows, all from one sample in a study of neoadjuvant nivolumab and ipilimumab in lung cancer. Method: immunoSEQ multiplex PCR; TCRdb's copy keeps in-frame clones and lacks some. The data hold about 38,000 clones, with roughly nine tenths observed a single time. This specimen consisted of peripheral blood, obtained before neoadjuvant nivolumab, alone or with ipilimumab. Source of these receptors: an adult with non-small cell lung cancer. CDR3s include the opening cysteine and the closing phenylalanine or tryptophan. A D gene is named only where the DNA matches it firmly. The listing skips clone size in some rows; elsewhere it reads once, few, many or a size class.

clone size,V gene,J gene,D gene,CDR3 length,CDR3 protein,CDR3 DNA
NA,TRBV4-3,TRBJ2-3,TRBD2,17,CASSQDAGLAGSDTQYF,TGCGCCAGCAGCCAAGACGCAGGACTAGCGGGATCAGATACGCAGTATTTT
few,TRBV27,TRBJ2-7,TRBD1,13,CASSTNRGHEQYF,TGTGCCAGCAGTACCAACAGGGGCCACGAGCAGTACTTC
NA,TRBV4-1,TRBJ2-5,NA,14,CASSQDPGQETQYF,TGCGCCAGCAGCCAAGATCCTGGACAGGAGACCCAGTACTTC
NA,TRBV7-2,TRBJ1-5,NA,13,CASSPGYQQPQHF,TGTGCCAGCAGCCCAGGGTACCAACAGCCCCAGCATTTT
NA,TRBV6-5,TRBJ1-1,NA,15,CASSYSAAGNTEAFF,TGTGCCAGCAGTTATTCCGCGGCGGGGAACACTGAAGCTTTCTTT
NA,TRBV11-1,TRBJ2-1,TRBD2,15,CASSRVAGLYNEQFF,TGTGCCAGCAGCCGAGTAGCGGGATTGTACAATGAGCAGTTCTTC
NA,TRBV7-2,TRBJ2-5,NA,16,CASSLALWGGRETQYF,TGTGCCAGCAGCTTAGCGCTCTGGGGAGGTCGAGAGACCCAGTACTTC
NA,TRBV28,TRBJ2-7,NA,14,CASRQSGFSYEQYF,TGTGCCAGCAGGCAGAGCGGGTTCTCTTACGAGCAGTACTTC
few,TRBV5-8,TRBJ2-3,TRBD1,16,CASSLGTGRITDTQYF,TGTGCCAGCAGCTTAGGGACAGGCCGTATCACAGATACGCAGTATTTT
NA,TRBV7-9,TRBJ2-1,NA,14,CASSLVPGHNEQFF,TGTGCCAGCAGCTTAGTACCCGGTCACAATGAGCAGTTCTTC
NA,TRBV30,TRBJ2-1,NA,16,CAWSKAGGGGYNEQFF,TGTGCCTGGAGTAAGGCAGGAGGGGGGGGTTACAATGAGCAGTTCTTC
NA,TRBV6-1,TRBJ2-1,NA,12,CASNSARNEQFF,TGTGCCAGCAACTCCGCGAGGAATGAGCAGTTCTTC
NA,TRBV7-3,TRBJ2-1,TRBD1,16,CASSLVLDRLNNEQFF,TGTGCCAGCAGCTTAGTATTGGACAGGTTAAACAATGAGCAGTTCTTC
NA,TRBV30,TRBJ1-3,NA,14,CAWSLGVGGNTIYF,TGTGCCTGGAGTCTGGGGGTCGGTGGAAACACCATATATTTT
NA,TRBV6-4,TRBJ1-2,NA,16,CASSDSPLGADRGYTF,TGTGCCAGCAGTGACTCGCCTCTGGGGGCCGATCGTGGCTACACCTTC
NA,TRBV5-6,TRBJ2-1,NA,15,CASSLIWPDPNEQFF,TGTGCCAGCAGCTTAATTTGGCCAGACCCAAATGAGCAGTTCTTC